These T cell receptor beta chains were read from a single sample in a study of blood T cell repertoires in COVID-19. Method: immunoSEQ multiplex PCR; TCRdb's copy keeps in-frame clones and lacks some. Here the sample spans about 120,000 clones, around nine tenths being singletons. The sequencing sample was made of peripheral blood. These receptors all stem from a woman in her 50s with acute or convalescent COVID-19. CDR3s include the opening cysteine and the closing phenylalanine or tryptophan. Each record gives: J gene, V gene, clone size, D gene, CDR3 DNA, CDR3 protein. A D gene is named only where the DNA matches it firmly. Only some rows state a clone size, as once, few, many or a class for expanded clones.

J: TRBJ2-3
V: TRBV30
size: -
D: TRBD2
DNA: TGTGCCTGGAGTCTAGCGGGGGGGCAAAATACGCAGTATTTT
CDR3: CAWSLAGGQNTQYF

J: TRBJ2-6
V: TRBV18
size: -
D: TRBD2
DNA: TGTGCCAGCTCACCACTAGGGACTAGCGGGCCCTCTGGGGCCAACGTCCTGACTTTC
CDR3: CASSPLGTSGPSGANVLTF

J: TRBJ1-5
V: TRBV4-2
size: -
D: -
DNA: TGTGCCAGCAGCCAAGGACTCTCGGGAAGCAATCAGCCCCAGCATTTT
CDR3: CASSQGLSGSNQPQHF

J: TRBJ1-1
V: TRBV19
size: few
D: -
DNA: TGTGCCACAAAGGGGCAAGCGAACACTGAAGCTTTCTTT
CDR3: CATKGQANTEAFF

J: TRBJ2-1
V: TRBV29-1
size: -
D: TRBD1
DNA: TGCAGTATAGAAGGGGACAGGGTCTTACAAGAGCAGTTCTTC
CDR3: CSIEGDRVLQEQFF

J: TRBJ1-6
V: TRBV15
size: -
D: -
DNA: TGTGCCACCAGCAGAGATACGGGTAATTCACCCCTCCACTTT
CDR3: CATSRDTGNSPLHF

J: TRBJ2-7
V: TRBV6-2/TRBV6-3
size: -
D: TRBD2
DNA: TGTGCCAGCAGTTACTCGAACCTAGCGGGAGGATCCTACGAGCAGTACTTC
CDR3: CASSYSNLAGGSYEQYF

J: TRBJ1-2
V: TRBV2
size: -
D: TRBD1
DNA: TGTGCCAGCAGTGGTGCCGGGACAGGGTTCGGCTACACCTTC
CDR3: CASSGAGTGFGYTF

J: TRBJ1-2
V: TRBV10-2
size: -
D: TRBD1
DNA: TGCGCCAGCAAATTGGGACAGGGGACCTATGGCTACACCTTC
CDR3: CASKLGQGTYGYTF

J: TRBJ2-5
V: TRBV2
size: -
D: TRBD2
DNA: TGTGCCAGCAGTGAACTGGGACTAACAAGCGGGGAGACCCAGTACTTC
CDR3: CASSELGLTSGETQYF

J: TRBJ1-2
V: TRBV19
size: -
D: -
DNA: TGTGCCAGTACCATGAGCCTGAGGGAAGGGAACTATGGCTACACCTTC
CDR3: CASTMSLREGNYGYTF

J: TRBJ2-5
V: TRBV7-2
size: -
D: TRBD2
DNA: TGTGCCAGCAGCTTAGTAGGTAGCGGGAGGATCCAGGAGACCCAGTACTTC
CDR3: CASSLVGSGRIQETQYF

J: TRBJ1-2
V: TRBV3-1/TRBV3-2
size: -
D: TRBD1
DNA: TGTGCCAGCAGCCAAAACCTACAGGGGTCTGGCTACACCTTC
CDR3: CASSQNLQGSGYTF

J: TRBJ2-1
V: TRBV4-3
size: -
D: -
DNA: TGCGCCAGCAGCCGAGGGCTAGCTGACAATGAGCAGTTCTTC
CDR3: CASSRGLADNEQFF

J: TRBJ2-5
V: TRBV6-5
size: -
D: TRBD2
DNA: TGTGCCGTTCTTGGAGCGGGGGGGCTGGGGACCCAGTACTTC
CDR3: CAVLGAGGLGTQYF

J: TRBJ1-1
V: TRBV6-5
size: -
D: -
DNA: TGTGCCAGCACCCGGAGTGCCCTGGACACTGAAGCTTTCTTT
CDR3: CASTRSALDTEAFF

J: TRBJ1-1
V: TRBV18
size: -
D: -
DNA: TGTGCCAGCTCACCCCTTGGGCCTATCAGCAACACTGAAGCTTTCTTT
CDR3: CASSPLGPISNTEAFF

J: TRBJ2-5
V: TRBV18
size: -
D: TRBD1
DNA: TGTGCCAGCGTCCCGTCCGGGACAGGGGAGACCCAGTACTTC
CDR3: CASVPSGTGETQYF

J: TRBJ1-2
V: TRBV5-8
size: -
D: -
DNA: TGTGCCAGCAGCTCTTTCTTGGGCTACACCTTC
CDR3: CASSSFLGYTF

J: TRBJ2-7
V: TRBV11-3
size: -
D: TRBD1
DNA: TGTGCCAGCAGACCGAGGACAGGGGCCTACGAGCAGTACTTC
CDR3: CASRPRTGAYEQYF

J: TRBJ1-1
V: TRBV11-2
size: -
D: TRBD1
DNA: TGTGCCAGCAGCTTCCAGGGGGCTGGCACTGAAGCTTTCTTT
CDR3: CASSFQGAGTEAFF

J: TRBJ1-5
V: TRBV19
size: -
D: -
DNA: TGTGCCAGTCAGCAGGGGCGAAAATCCAATCAGCCCCAGCATTTT
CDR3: CASQQGRKSNQPQHF

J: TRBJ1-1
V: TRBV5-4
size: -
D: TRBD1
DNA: TGTGCCAGCAGCGGAGGGGGCGGCACTGAAGCTTTCTTT
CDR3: CASSGGGGTEAFF

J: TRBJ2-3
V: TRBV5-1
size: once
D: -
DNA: TGCGCCAGCAGCTTGGTGGCAGGGACAGATACGCAGTATTTT
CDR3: CASSLVAGTDTQYF

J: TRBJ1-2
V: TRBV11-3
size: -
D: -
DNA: TGTGCCAGCAGCTTAGATGGGAGGGGATATGGCTACACCTTC
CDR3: CASSLDGRGYGYTF

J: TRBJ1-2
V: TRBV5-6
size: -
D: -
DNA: TGTGCCAGCAGCCCGCCCGGCCGCACAGGGTTGAAAGGCTACACCTTC
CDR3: CASSPPGRTGLKGYTF

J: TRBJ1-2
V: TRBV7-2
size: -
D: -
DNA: TGTGCCAGCAGCGTTACAGGAAGCTATGGCTACACCTTC
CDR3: CASSVTGSYGYTF

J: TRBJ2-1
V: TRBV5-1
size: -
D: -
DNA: TGCGCCAGCAGCTGGGCCACGAGCCCCACCTACAATGAGCAGTTCTTC
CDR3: CASSWATSPTYNEQFF

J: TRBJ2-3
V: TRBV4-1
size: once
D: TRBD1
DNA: TGCGCCAGCAGCCAAGATCCACAGGGGGCGATGGGCACAGATACGCAGTATTTT
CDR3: CASSQDPQGAMGTDTQYF

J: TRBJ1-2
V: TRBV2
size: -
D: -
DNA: TGTGCCAGCAGTGATTCTTTGCAGGTGAACTATGGCTACACCTTC
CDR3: CASSDSLQVNYGYTF

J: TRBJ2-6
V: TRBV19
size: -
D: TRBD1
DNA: TGTGCCAGTAGGGGCCAGGGGGCGCACGGGGCCAACGTCCTGACTTTC
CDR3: CASRGQGAHGANVLTF

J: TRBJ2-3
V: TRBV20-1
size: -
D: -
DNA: TGCAGTGCTAATGAGGGAGGCACAGATACGCAGTATTTT
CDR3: CSANEGGTDTQYF

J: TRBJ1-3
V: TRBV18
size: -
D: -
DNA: TGTGCCAGCTCACGATCAGGAGGGGGAAACACCATATATTTT
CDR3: CASSRSGGGNTIYF

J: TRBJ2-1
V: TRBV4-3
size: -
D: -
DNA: TGCGCCAGCAGCCAAGACTTCTACAATGAGCAGTTCTTC
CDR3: CASSQDFYNEQFF

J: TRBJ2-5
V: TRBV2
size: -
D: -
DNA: TGTGCCAGCAGTGAATACGAAGAGGAGACCCAGTACTTC
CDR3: CASSEYEEETQYF

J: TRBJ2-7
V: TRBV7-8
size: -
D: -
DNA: TGTGCCAGCAGCCCTTTGGGGGGGCTGATCCCCGAGCAGTACTTC
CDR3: CASSPLGGLIPEQYF

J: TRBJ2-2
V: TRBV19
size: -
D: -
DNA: TGTGCCAGTAGGGCGACTAGGTTTGAGACCGGGGAGCTGTTTTTT
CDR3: CASRATRFETGELFF

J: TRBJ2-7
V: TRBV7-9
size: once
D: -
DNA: TGTGCCAGCAGCTACGGCGGGACGGCAAACTACGAGCAGTACTTC
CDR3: CASSYGGTANYEQYF

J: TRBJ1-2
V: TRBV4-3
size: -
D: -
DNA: TGCGCCAGCAGCCATACAACGGGGGGTTATGGCTACACCTTC
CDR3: CASSHTTGGYGYTF

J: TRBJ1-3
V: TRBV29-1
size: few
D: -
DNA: TGCAGCGTTGAAAAGACAGGATTCTCTGGAAACACCATATATTTT
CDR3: CSVEKTGFSGNTIYF